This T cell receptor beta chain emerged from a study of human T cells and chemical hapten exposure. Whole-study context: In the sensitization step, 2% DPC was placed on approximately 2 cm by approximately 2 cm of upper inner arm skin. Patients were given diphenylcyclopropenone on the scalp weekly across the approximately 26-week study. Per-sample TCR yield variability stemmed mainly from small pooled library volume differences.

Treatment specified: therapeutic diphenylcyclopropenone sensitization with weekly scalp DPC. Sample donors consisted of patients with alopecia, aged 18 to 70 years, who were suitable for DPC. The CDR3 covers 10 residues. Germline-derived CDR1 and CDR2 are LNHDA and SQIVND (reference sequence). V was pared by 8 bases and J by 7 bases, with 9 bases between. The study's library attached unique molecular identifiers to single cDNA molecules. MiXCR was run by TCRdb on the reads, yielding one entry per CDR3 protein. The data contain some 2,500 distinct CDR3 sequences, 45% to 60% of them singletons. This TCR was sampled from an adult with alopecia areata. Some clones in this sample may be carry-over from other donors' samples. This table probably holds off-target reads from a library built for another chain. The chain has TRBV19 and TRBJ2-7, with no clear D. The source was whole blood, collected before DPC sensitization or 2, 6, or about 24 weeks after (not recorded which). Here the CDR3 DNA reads TGTGCCAGTGGCCGGAAGGAGCAGTACTTC. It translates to CASGRKEQYF.